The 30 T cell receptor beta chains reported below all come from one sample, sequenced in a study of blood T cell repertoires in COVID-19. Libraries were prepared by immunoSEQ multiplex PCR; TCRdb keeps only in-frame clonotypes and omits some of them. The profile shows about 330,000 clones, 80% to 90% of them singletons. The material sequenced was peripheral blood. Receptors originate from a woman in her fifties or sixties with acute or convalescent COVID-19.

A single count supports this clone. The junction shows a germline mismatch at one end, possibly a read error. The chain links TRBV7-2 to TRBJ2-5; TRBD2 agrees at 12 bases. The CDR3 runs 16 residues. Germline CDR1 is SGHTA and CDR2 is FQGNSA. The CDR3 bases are TGTGCCAGCAGATTAGACGGGACTAGCGGGCAAGAGACCCAGTACTTC. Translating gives CASRLDGTSGQETQYF.

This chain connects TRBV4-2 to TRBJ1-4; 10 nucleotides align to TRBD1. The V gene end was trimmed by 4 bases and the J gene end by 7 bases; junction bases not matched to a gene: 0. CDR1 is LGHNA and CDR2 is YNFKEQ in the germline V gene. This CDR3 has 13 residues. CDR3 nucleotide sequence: TGTGCCAGCAGCCGGGACAGGGGTGAAAAACTGTTTTTT. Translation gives CASSRDRGEKLFF.

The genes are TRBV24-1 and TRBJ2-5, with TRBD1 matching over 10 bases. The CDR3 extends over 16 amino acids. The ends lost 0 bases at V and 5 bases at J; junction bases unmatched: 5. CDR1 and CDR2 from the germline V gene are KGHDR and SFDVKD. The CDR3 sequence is CATSDLTRDRGETQYF. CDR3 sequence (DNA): TGTGCCACCAGTGATTTGACCAGGGACAGGGGCGAGACCCAGTACTTC.

CDR3 coding DNA: TGTGCCAGCAGTTACTCGCTCGGTTTTAATTCACCCCTCCACTTT. It encodes CASSYSLGFNSPLHF. The V gene is TRBV6-2 or TRBV6-3, the J gene TRBJ1-6, with D unresolved. CDR1 MNHEY and CDR2 SVGEGT come from the germline V gene. This CDR3 region has 15 residues. V was shortened by 0 bases and J by 6 bases, with 9 bases between the two germline ends.

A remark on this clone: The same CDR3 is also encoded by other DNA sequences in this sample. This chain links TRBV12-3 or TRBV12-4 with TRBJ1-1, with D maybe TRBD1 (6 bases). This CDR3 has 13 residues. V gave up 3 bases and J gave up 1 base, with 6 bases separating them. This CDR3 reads CASSLTGNTEAFF. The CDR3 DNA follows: TGTGCCAGCAGTTTGACAGGGAACACTGAAGCTTTCTTT.

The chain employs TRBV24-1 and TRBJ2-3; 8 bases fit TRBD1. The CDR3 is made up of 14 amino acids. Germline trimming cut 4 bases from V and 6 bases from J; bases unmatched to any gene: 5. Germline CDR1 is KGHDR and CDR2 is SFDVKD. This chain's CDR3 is CATSDATGADTQYF. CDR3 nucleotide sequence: TGTGCCACCAGTGACGCGACAGGGGCCGATACGCAGTATTTT.

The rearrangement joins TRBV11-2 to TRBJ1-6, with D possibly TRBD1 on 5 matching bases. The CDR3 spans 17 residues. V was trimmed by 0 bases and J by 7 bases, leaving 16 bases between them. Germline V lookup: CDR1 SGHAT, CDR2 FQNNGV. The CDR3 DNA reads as TGTGCCAGCAGCTTAGAAATAGCAGGGCAGGAGAATTCACCCCTCCACTTT. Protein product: CASSLEIAGQENSPLHF.

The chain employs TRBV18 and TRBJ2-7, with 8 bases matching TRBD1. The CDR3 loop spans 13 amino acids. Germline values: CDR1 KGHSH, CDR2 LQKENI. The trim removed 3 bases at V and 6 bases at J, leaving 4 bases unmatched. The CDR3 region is CASSPDRASEQYV. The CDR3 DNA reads TGTGCCAGCTCACCGGACAGGGCCTCCGAGCAGTACGTC.

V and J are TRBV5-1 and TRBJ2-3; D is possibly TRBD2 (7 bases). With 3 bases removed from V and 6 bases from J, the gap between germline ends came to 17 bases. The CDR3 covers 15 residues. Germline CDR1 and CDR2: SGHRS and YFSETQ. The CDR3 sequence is CASSSQGLGGDTQYF. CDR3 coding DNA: TGCGCCAGCAGCTCACAGGGATTGGGAGGGGATACGCAGTATTTT.

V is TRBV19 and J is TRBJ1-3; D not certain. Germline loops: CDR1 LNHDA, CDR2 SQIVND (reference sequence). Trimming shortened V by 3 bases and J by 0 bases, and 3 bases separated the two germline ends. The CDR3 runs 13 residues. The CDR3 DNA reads TGTGCCAGTAGTATGAGCTCTGGAAACACCATATATTTT. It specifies CASSMSSGNTIYF.

This chain's CDR3 is CASSTQENQPQHF. As DNA, the CDR3 is TGTGCCAGTAGTACTCAGGAAAATCAGCCCCAGCATTTT. The V gene is TRBV19, the J gene TRBJ1-5; D not resolved. The CDR3 contains 13 residues. Trimming removed 4 bases at V and 4 bases at J, with 8 bases between. In germline, CDR1 is LNHDA, CDR2 SQIVND (reference sequence).

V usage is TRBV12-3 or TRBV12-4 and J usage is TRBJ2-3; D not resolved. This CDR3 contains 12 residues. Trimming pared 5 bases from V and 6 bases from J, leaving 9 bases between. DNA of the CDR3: TGTGCCAGCAGTACCTTCGAGGATACGCAGTATTTT. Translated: CASSTFEDTQYF.

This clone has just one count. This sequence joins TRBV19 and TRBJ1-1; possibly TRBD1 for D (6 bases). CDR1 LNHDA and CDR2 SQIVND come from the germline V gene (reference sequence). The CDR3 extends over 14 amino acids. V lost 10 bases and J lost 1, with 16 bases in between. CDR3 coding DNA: TGTGCCATCCGATCGAGGGGGACGAACACTGAAGCTTTCTTT. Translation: CAIRSRGTNTEAFF.

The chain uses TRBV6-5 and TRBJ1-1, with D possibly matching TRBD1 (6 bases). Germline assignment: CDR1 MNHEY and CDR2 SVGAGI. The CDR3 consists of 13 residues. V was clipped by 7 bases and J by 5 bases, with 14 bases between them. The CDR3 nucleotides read TGTGCCAGCACGTTGGGGGCGAGGACTGAAGCTTTCTTT. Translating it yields CASTLGARTEAFF.

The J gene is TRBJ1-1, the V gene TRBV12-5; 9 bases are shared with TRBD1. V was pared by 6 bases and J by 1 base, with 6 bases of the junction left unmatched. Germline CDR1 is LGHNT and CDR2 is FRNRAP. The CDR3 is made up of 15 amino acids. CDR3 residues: CASGPGQGSNTEAFF. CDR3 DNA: TGTGCTAGTGGACCGGGACAGGGCTCGAACACTGAAGCTTTCTTT.

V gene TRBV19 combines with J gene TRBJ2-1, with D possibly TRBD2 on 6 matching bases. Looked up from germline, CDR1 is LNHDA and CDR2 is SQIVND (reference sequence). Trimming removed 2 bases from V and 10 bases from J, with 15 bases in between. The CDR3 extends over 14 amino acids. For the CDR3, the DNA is TGTGCCAGTAGTATAACGGGGGTGGTTCGGGAGCAGTTCTTC. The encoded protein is CASSITGVVREQFF.

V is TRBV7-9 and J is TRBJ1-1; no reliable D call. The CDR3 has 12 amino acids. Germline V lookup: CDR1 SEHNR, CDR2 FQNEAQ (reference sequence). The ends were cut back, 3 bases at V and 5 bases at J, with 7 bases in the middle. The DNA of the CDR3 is TGTGCCAGCAGCTTGTTCGGGACTGAAGCTTTCTTT. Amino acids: CASSLFGTEAFF. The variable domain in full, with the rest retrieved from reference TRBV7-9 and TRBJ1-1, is DTGVSQNPRHKITKRGQNVTFRCDPISEHNRLYWYRQTLGQGPEFLTYFQNEAQLEKSRLLSDRFSAERPKGSFSTLEIQRTEQGDSAMYLCASSLFGTEAFFGQGTRLTVV.

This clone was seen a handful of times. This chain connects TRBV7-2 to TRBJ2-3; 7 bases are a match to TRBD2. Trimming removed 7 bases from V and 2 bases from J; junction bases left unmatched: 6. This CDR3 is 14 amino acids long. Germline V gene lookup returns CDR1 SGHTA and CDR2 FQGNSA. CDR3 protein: CASTQAGTTDTQYF. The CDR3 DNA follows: TGTGCCAGCACCCAAGCGGGGACCACAGATACGCAGTATTTT.

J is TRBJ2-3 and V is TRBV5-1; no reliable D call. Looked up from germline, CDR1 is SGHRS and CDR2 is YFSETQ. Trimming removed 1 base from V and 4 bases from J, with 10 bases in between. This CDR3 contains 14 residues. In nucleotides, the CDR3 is TGCGCCAGCAGCTTGTCAAGGAGTGCAGATACGCAGTATTTT. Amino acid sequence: CASSLSRSADTQYF.

This CDR3 is CASSKAGGPPFYEQYV. CDR3 sequence (DNA): TGTGCCAGCAGCAAAGCGGGGGGACCCCCCTTCTACGAGCAGTACGTC. The J gene is TRBJ2-7, the V gene TRBV21-1; the table's TRBD2 call for D was not verified on the DNA. TRBV21-1 is assigned pseudogene status. The CDR3 loop spans 16 amino acids.

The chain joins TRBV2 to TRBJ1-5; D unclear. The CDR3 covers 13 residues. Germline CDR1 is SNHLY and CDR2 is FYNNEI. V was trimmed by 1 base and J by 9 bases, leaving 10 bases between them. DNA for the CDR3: TGTGCCAGCAGTGAAGAGGGAGTTCGGCCCCAGCATTTT. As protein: CASSEEGVRPQHF.

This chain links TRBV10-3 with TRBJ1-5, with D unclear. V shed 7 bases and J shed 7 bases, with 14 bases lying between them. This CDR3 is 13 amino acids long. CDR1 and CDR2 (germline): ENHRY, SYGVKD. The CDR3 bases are TGTGCCATCAACCAAGAGCGGCAGCAGCCCCAGCATTTT. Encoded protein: CAINQERQQPQHF.

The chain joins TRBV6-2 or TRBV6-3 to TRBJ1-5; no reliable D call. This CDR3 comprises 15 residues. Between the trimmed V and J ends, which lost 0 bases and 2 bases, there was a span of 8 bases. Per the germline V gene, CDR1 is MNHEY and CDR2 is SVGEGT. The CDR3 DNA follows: TGTGCCAGCAGTTACTCAGTGGCACGCAATCAGCCCCAGCATTTT. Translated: CASSYSVARNQPQHF.

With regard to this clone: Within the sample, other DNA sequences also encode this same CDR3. The CDR3 protein is CASSPRQGDGYTF. The CDR3 bases are TGTGCCAGCTCACCCAGACAGGGAGATGGCTACACCTTC. The rearrangement uses TRBV18 and TRBJ1-2; 7 bases align to TRBD1. The CDR3 extends over 13 amino acids. V lost 3 bases and J lost 6; bases outside the gene matches: 4. Germline lookup yields CDR1 KGHSH and CDR2 LQKENI.

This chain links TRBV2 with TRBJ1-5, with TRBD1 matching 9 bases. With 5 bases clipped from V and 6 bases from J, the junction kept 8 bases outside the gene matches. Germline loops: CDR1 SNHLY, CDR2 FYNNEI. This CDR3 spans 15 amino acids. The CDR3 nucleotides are TGTGCCAGCAGTTACCCGGGACAGGGATTTCAGCCCCAGCATTTT. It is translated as CASSYPGQGFQPQHF.

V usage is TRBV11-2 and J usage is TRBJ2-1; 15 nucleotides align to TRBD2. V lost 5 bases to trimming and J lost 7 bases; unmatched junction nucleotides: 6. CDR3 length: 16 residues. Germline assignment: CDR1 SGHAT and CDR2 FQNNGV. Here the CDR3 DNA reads TGTGCCAGCAGCCGGACTAGCGGGGGGGCTGGTAATGAGCAGTTCTTC. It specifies CASSRTSGGAGNEQFF.

CDR3 loop: CASSYKQAHTDTQYF. The CDR3 DNA is TGTGCCAGCAGTTACAAGCAGGCCCACACAGATACGCAGTATTTT. This rearrangement joins TRBV6-2 or TRBV6-3 to TRBJ2-3; no reliable D call. Trimming cost V 2 bases and J 2 bases, with 11 bases left between them. The V gene's germline CDR1 is MNHEY and CDR2 SVGEGT. There are 15 residues in the CDR3.

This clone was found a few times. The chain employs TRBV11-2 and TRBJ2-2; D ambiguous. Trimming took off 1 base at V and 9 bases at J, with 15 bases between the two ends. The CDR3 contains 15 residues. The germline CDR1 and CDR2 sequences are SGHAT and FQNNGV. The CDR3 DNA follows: TGTGCCAGCAGCTTAGGATCCCCAAGCTCCAGGGAGCTGTTTTTT. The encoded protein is CASSLGSPSSRELFF. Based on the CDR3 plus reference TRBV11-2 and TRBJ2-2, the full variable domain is EAGVAQSPRYKIIEKRQSVAFWCNPISGHATLYWYQQILGQGPKLLIQFQNNGVVDDSQLPKDRFSAERLKGVDSTLKIQPAKLEDSAVYLCASSLGSPSSRELFFGEGSRLTVL.

Here the CDR3 DNA reads TGTGCCAGCAGCCGCGGACTAGCGATCGACAATGAGCAGTTCTTC. Translated: CASSRGLAIDNEQFF. The chain carries TRBV7-7 and TRBJ2-1; 9 nucleotides align to TRBD2. The V and J ends lost 5 bases and 5 bases, in that order; junction bases with no gene match: 7. The CDR3 extends over 15 amino acids. The germline CDR1 and CDR2 sequences are SSHAT and FNYEAQ (reference sequence).

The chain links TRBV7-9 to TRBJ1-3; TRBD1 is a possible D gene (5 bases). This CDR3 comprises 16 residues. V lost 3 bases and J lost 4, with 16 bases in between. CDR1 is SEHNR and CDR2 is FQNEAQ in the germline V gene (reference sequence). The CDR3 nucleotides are TGTGCCAGCAGCTTCCAGCAAGCGGGGGAAGGAAACACCATATATTTT. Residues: CASSFQQAGEGNTIYF. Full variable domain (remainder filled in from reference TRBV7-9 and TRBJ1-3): DTGVSQNPRHKITKRGQNVTFRCDPISEHNRLYWYRQTLGQGPEFLTYFQNEAQLEKSRLLSDRFSAERPKGSFSTLEIQRTEQGDSAMYLCASSFQQAGEGNTIYFGEGSWLTVV.